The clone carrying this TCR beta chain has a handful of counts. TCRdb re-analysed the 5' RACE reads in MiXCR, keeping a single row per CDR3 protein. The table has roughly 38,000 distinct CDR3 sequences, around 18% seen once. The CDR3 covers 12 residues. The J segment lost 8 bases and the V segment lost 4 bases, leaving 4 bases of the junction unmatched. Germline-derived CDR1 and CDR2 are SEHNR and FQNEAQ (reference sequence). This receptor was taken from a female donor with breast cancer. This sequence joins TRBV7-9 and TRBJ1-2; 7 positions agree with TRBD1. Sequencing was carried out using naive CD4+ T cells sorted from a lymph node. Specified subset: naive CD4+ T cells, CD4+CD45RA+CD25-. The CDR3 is CASSWDSGGYTF. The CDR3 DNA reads TGTGCCAGCAGCTGGGACAGCGGAGGCTACACCTTC.